These 9 T cell receptor beta chains came from one sample sequenced in a study of T cell repertoires in cytomegalovirus infection. One entry per CDR3 protein results from TCRdb running MiXCR on the reads. The data contain hundreds of thousands of distinct CDR3 sequences, about a third of them singletons. What these receptors recognize is not known. Source: cultured CD8+ T cells from PBMCs, taken from culture after CMV antigen stimulation. These TCRs come from a human donor in good health (CMV status not recorded). Some clones in this sample may be carry-over from other donors' samples.

Comments on this clonotype: Since a much larger clone is just one base distant, this may be a read error. The chain has TRBV7-6 and TRBJ2-1; TRBD2 matches at 8 bases. The CDR3 extends over 17 amino acids. V was pared by 1 base and J by 6 bases, with 11 bases of the junction left unmatched. The V gene's germline CDR1 is SGHVS and CDR2 FNYEAQ. The CDR3 DNA reads TGTGCCAGCAGCTTAGGGGCGGGGGGTTCCTTCTTCAATGAGCAGTTCTTC. Translating gives CASSLGAGGSFFNEQFF.

Concerning this clonotype: One base away lies a much larger clone, so this may be a sequencing read error. The chain joins TRBV7-6 to TRBJ1-1, with 8 bases lining up with TRBD1. The CDR3 totals 15 residues. J was trimmed by 3 bases and V by 0 bases; bases with no gene match: 3. CDR1 and CDR2 (germline): SGHVS, FNYEAQ. Written as DNA, the CDR3 is TGTGCCAGCAGCTTAGCTCCGGGACAGGACACTGAAGCTTTCTTT. Translated: CASSLAPGQDTEAFF. Supplemented by reference TRBV7-6 and TRBJ1-1, the full variable domain reads GAGVSQSPRYKVTKRGQDVALRCDPISGHVSLYWYRQALGQGPEFLTYFNYEAQQDKSGLPNDRFSAERPEGSISTLTIQRTEQRDSAMYRCASSLAPGQDTEAFFGQGTRLTVV.

J is TRBJ2-7 and V is TRBV7-2; D unresolved. V lost 1 base and J lost 7, with 11 bases in between. This CDR3 spans 13 amino acids. From germline, CDR1 is SGHTA and CDR2 FQGNSA. The DNA for the CDR3 is TGTGCCAGCAGCTTAGGCCAACTTTGGGAGCAGTACGTC. Protein: CASSLGQLWEQYV.

This clonotype came up a few times. J is TRBJ2-1 and V is TRBV12-5; possibly TRBD2 for D (7 bases). From germline, CDR1 is LGHNT and CDR2 FRNRAP. V dropped 5 bases and J dropped 5 bases, with 16 bases sitting between them. The CDR3 is 15 amino acids. The CDR3 DNA sequence: TGTGCTAGTGGTGCCAGGGCGGGGGCCAACAATGAGCAGTTCTTC. It specifies CASGARAGANNEQFF.

This clonotype was found many times. The rearrangement links TRBV12-3 or TRBV12-4 to TRBJ1-1; possibly TRBD1 for D (6 bases). The CDR3 consists of 14 residues. With 7 bases removed from V and 0 bases from J, the gap between germline ends came to 12 bases. CDR3 residues: CASTLGGLNTEAFF. CDR3 nucleotides: TGTGCCAGCACCCTCGGGGGCTTGAACACTGAAGCTTTCTTT.

The genes are TRBV4-1 and TRBJ2-7, with D tentatively TRBD1 (6 bases). The CDR3 extends over 13 amino acids. CDR1 is MGHRA, CDR2 YSYEKL, per germline. Trimming removed 3 bases at V and 5 bases at J, with 11 bases between. The CDR3 DNA reads TGCGCCAGCAGCCAGCAGGGGAACAACGAGCAGTACTTC. It translates to CASSQQGNNEQYF.

In this sample, this clonotype turned up many times. V usage is TRBV7-2 and J usage is TRBJ1-2; weak D call: TRBD1 (5 bases). In germline, CDR1 is SGHTA, CDR2 FQGNSA. Trimming stripped 7 bases from V and 5 bases from J, with 20 bases between. The CDR3 runs 15 residues. The CDR3 bases are TGTGCCAGCAACCCGGGGTTTGGGGGGAGATATGGCTACACCTTC. The encoded protein is CASNPGFGGRYGYTF.

This clonotype occurred a few times. The rearrangement joins TRBV11-2 to TRBJ2-1; D ambiguous. Germline CDR1 reads SGHAT; CDR2 reads FQNNGV. The CDR3 totals 12 residues. V was cut by 3 bases and J by 6 bases, with 6 bases left in between. The CDR3 sequence: CASSLAINEQFF. DNA for the CDR3: TGTGCCAGCAGCTTGGCCATCAATGAGCAGTTCTTC. The complete variable domain, with remaining parts taken from reference TRBV11-2 and TRBJ2-1, reads EAGVAQSPRYKIIEKRQSVAFWCNPISGHATLYWYQQILGQGPKLLIQFQNNGVVDDSQLPKDRFSAERLKGVDSTLKIQPAKLEDSAVYLCASSLAINEQFFGPGTRLTVL.

The V and J genes are TRBV5-5 and TRBJ1-2, with unresolved D. The V and J ends lost 0 bases and 5 bases respectively, with 11 bases between them. CDR1 and CDR2 from the germline V gene are SGHKS and YYEKEE (reference sequence). The CDR3 contains 14 residues. Here the CDR3 DNA reads TGTGCCAGCAGCTTGGAGGGCAGCTATTATGGCTACACCTTC. This sequence encodes CASSLEGSYYGYTF.